This TCR beta chain emerged from a study of CXCR3-negative and CXCR3-positive naive CD8 T cells. Overall study context: Every library held about 1.5 +/- 0.3 million TRB reads, and the total came to approximately 140 million.

Naive CD8+ T cells carried a CD45RO-CCR7+CD27+CD95- phenotype. CDR1 and CDR2 from the germline V gene are MNHEY and SVGAGI. CDR3 size: 15 residues. cDNA libraries for TRB were generated by 5' RACE incorporating UMI labels. TCRdb reworked the 5' RACE reads into one entry per CDR3 protein, no DNA. Listed are fewer than 7,000 distinct CDR3 sequences; around 2.3% falls within the top ten. Comments on this clonotype: Antigen unknown.

General study findings and limits: After cryopreservation, CXCR3 expression dropped partially; most assays used fresh PBMCs. Compared with CXCR3-negative naive cells, CXCR3-positive naive cells showed more hydrophobic TRB CDR3s. Naive CXCR3-negative cells resembled naive CXCR3-positive cells in TRBV-TRBJ usage; memory cells differed.

The sequencing input was naive CXCR3+ CD8+ T cells from blood. Subset defined: CD45RO-CCR7+CD27+CD95- naive CD8+ T cells expressing CXCR3 (TNR3+). The chain couples TRBV6-5 to TRBJ2-7; TCRdb selects TRBD1, and the lack of DNA leaves this call unchecked. The origin of this receptor is a human donor in good health. Some clones in this sample may be carry-over from other donors' samples. The CDR3: CASSLPGTGGYEQYF.